The 19 T cell receptor beta chains in this list originate from one sample, sequenced in a study of control samples from healthy donors and cancer patients (dated by TCRdb to 2020 to 2021). Libraries came from the immunoSEQ multiplex PCR assay. The clones in this table, taken by TCRdb from immuneACCESS, are in-frame only. Not every clone is retained; where verified, under half of the shortfall comes from an unresolved V gene, and the cause of the rest is unknown. This sample has about 100,000 clones in its table, and over 75% of those were observed once. The top ten constitute more than 15% of the sample. Sequenced material: blood. These receptors were taken from a woman between 45 and 60 years old in good health.

This sequence joins TRBV4-1 and TRBJ2-1, with D possibly TRBD1 on 5 matching bases. Per the germline V gene, CDR1 is MGHRA and CDR2 is YSYEKL. The CDR3 runs 15 residues. Trimming took 1 base from V and 1 from J, leaving 8 bases between them. CDR3 bases: TGCGCCAGCAGCCAAGCAAGGGGATCCTACAATGAGCAGTTCTTC. Translating it yields CASSQARGSYNEQFF.

This clone has just one count. This rearrangement joins TRBV3-1 (or the pseudogene TRBV3-2) to TRBJ1-1; TRBD1 might be the D (6 bases). CDR1 is LGHDT and CDR2 is YNNKEL in the germline V gene (reference sequence). Trimming removed 4 bases from V and 0 bases from J, with 12 bases in between. The CDR3 is 15 residues long. CDR3 sequence: CASSLTGQVNTEAFF. CDR3 DNA: TGTGCCAGCAGCCTGACGGGACAAGTGAACACTGAAGCTTTCTTT.

The genes are TRBV5-6 and TRBJ2-1; D not certain. V lost 4 bases and J lost 3, with 5 bases in between. This CDR3 has 12 residues. Looked up from germline, CDR1 is SGHDT and CDR2 is YYEEEE. The CDR3 nucleotides read TGTGCCAGCAGCGTGGTCTACAATGAGCAGTTCTTC. This encodes CASSVVYNEQFF. Together with reference TRBV5-6 and TRBJ2-1, the CDR3 gives the full variable domain: DAGVTQSPTHLIKTRGQQVTLRCSPKSGHDTVSWYQQALGQGPQFIFQYYEEEERQRGNFPDRFSGHQFPNYSSELNVNALLLGDSALYLCASSVVYNEQFFGPGTRLTVL.

The chain combines TRBV15 with TRBJ1-2; no firm D call. Trimming removed 5 bases from V and 0 bases from J, with 10 bases in between. Germline V gives CDR1 LNHNV, CDR2 YYDKDF (reference sequence). The CDR3 covers 14 residues. CDR3 sequence reads: CATSQMRTNYGYTF. CDR3 coding DNA: TGTGCCACCAGCCAAATGAGGACTAACTATGGCTACACCTTC.

The chain links TRBV10-3 to TRBJ2-3; 13 positions agree with TRBD2. Germline V gene sequence: CDR1 ENHRY, CDR2 SYGVKD. After removal of 4 bases from V and 5 bases from J, the junction contained 9 bases not matched to a gene. CDR3 size: 17 residues. The CDR3 DNA sequence: TGTGCCATCAGTGGGATACTAGCGGGGGGGCCTGGAGATACGCAGTATTTT. The encoded protein is CAISGILAGGPGDTQYF.

The rearrangement joins TRBV19 to TRBJ1-5; a possible D gene is TRBD1 (5 bases). V lost 3 bases, J lost 6 bases, and 12 bases lay in between. CDR1 is LNHDA, CDR2 SQIVND, per germline (reference sequence). CDR3 length: 14 amino acids. The CDR3 DNA is TGTGCCAGTAGTATGGGGCAGGGCACTCAGCCCCAGCATTTT. Translated, it gives CASSMGQGTQPQHF.

V usage is TRBV12-5 and J usage is TRBJ2-7; no reliable D call. CDR3 length: 12 amino acids. Germline-derived CDR1 and CDR2 are LGHNT and FRNRAP. Trimming took off 3 bases at V and 3 bases at J, with 6 bases between the two ends. The CDR3 nucleotides are TGTGCTAGTGGTTTAAACCACTACGAGCAGTACGTC. Its protein product is CASGLNHYEQYV.

The V and J genes are TRBV12-3 or TRBV12-4 and TRBJ2-2; D uncertain. The CDR3 consists of 13 residues. V lost 2 bases to trimming and J lost 3 bases, with 4 bases between them. DNA for the CDR3: TGTGCCAGCAGTTTAAGGGACACCGGGGAGCTGTTTTTT. Translated, it gives CASSLRDTGELFF.

The CDR3 sequence: CASSQGREETQYF. The CDR3 DNA follows: TGTGCCAGCTCACAAGGACGGGAAGAGACCCAGTACTTC. The V gene is TRBV18, the J gene TRBJ2-5; D call uncertain. The CDR3 extends over 13 amino acids. Germline assignment: CDR1 KGHSH and CDR2 LQKENI. V dropped 4 bases and J dropped 3 bases, with 9 bases sitting between them.

The chain is built from TRBV18 and TRBJ1-6, with 7 positions matching TRBD1. With V trimmed by 6 bases and J by 9 bases, 8 bases remained unmatched. The CDR3 is 14 amino acids. Germline CDR1 is KGHSH and CDR2 is LQKENI. The CDR3 region has the DNA TGTGCCAGCTCCCTTACAGGGGAGAGTTCACCCCTCCACTTT. Residues: CASSLTGESSPLHF.

This rearrangement joins TRBV30 to TRBJ2-1, with 8 bases that match TRBD2. Germline CDR1 GTSNPN, CDR2 SVGIG (reference sequence). The CDR3 has 14 residues. V gave up 5 bases and J gave up 3 bases; unmatched junction bases: 6. The CDR3 protein is CAWHRGGLYNEQFF. Written as DNA, the CDR3 is TGTGCCTGGCACCGGGGGGGCCTCTACAATGAGCAGTTCTTC.

The chain employs TRBV3-1 (or the pseudogene TRBV3-2) and TRBJ2-4, with D tentatively TRBD1 (6 bases). This CDR3 is 13 amino acids long. Trimming took off 8 bases at V and 3 bases at J, with 11 bases between the two ends. Germline values: CDR1 LGHDT, CDR2 YNNKEL (reference sequence). The CDR3 region is CASGDTRKNIQYF. In DNA form, the CDR3 reads TGTGCCAGCGGGGACACCCGCAAAAACATTCAGTACTTC.

The chain has TRBV6-5 and TRBJ2-1, with 13 bases fitting TRBD2. The CDR3 spans 14 residues. Germline CDR1 reads MNHEY; CDR2 reads SVGAGI. Trimming removed 6 bases from V and 9 bases from J; junction bases left unmatched: 5. This CDR3 reads CASSLGLAGVEQFF. In DNA form, the CDR3 reads TGTGCCAGCAGCCTTGGACTAGCGGGAGTTGAGCAGTTCTTC.

CDR3 in DNA: TGTGCCTGGAGTGTACTTCGCGGGACCTCCTACGAGCAGTACGTC. Its protein product is CAWSVLRGTSYEQYV. J is TRBJ2-7 and V is TRBV30, with a weak D call TRBD2 (6 bases). Trimming left V 0 bases short and J 0 bases short, with 12 bases between. CDR3 size: 15 residues. Germline V gene data show CDR1 as GTSNPN and CDR2 as SVGIG (reference sequence).

The chain uses TRBV2 and TRBJ1-4; 9 nucleotides line up with TRBD1. J lost 8 bases, V lost 9 bases, and 10 bases had no gene match. Germline V gene lookup returns CDR1 SNHLY and CDR2 FYNNEI. The CDR3 covers 14 residues. The DNA for the CDR3 is TGTGCCAGTACGAGATCCGACAGGGGGGAAAAACTGTTTTTT. Protein: CASTRSDRGEKLFF.

The rearrangement joins TRBV7-3 to TRBJ2-1, with D unclear. The CDR3 has 11 residues. Trimming pared 6 bases from V and 9 bases from J, leaving 9 bases between. Germline V gene data show CDR1 as SGHTA and CDR2 as FQGTGA. The CDR3 DNA is TGTGCCAGCAGTCTAGGGCGTGAGCAGTTCTTC. Residues: CASSLGREQFF.

This chain links TRBV7-9 with TRBJ1-2; maybe TRBD1 (5 bases). CDR1 is SEHNR, CDR2 FQNEAQ, per germline (reference sequence). The CDR3 contains 12 residues. Trimming stripped 5 bases from V and 5 bases from J, with 9 bases between. CDR3 DNA sequence: TGTGCCAGCAGCCTAGACAGATATGGCTACACCTTC. It translates to CASSLDRYGYTF. Full variable domain (missing parts from reference TRBV7-9 and TRBJ1-2): DTGVSQNPRHKITKRGQNVTFRCDPISEHNRLYWYRQTLGQGPEFLTYFQNEAQLEKSRLLSDRFSAERPKGSFSTLEIQRTEQGDSAMYLCASSLDRYGYTFGSGTRLTVV.

V usage is TRBV3-1 (or the pseudogene TRBV3-2) and J usage is TRBJ2-7; 9 nucleotides line up with TRBD1. Germline trimming cut 1 base from V and 0 bases from J; bases unmatched to any gene: 4. Germline-derived CDR1 and CDR2 are LGHDT and YNNKEL (reference sequence). The CDR3 consists of 16 residues. CDR3 nucleotides: TGTGCCAGCAGCCAAGCCCGGGGACAGGGCTCCTACGAGCAGTACTTC. Encoded protein: CASSQARGQGSYEQYF.

This clone has only a few counts. This sequence joins TRBV27 and TRBJ2-7; a possible D gene is TRBD2 (5 bases). CDR1 is MNHEY and CDR2 is SMNVEV in the germline V gene (reference sequence). The CDR3 consists of 11 residues. Trimming cost V 11 bases and J 9 bases, with 17 bases left between them. The CDR3 protein is CAVKDSWRQYV. CDR3 sequence (DNA): TGTGCCGTAAAGGACTCCTGGCGGCAGTACGTC.